The next 26 T cell receptor beta chains were all read from a single sample in a study of glioma-infiltrating T cells after dendritic cell vaccination. Some clones are missing from TCRdb's copy, which holds only in-frame ones; the method was immunoSEQ multiplex PCR. Among tens of thousands of clones listed, about four fifths were seen once. As to time point: after dendritic cell vaccination, including at tumor progression/relapse. Sample: blood, taken after dendritic cell vaccination. The receptors shown here come from a human donor with glioblastoma.

This clone was seen a single time. This chain uses TRBV2 with TRBJ1-2; 9 nucleotides agree with TRBD1. Germline CDR1 SNHLY, CDR2 FYNNEI. The CDR3 extends over 14 amino acids. V shed 7 bases, J shed 5 bases, and the junction held 8 bases outside the gene matches. CDR3: CASNLQGAGYGYTF. The CDR3, as DNA: TGTGCCAGCAACCTACAGGGGGCTGGATATGGCTACACCTTC. The full variable domain, with the rest looked up from reference TRBV2 and TRBJ1-2, is EPEVTQTPSHQVTQMGQEVILRCVPISNHLYFYWYRQILGQKVEFLVSFYNNEISEKSEIFDDQFSVERPDGSNFTLKIRSTKLEDSAMYFCASNLQGAGYGYTFGSGTRLTVV.

CDR3: CASSERGSTDTQYF. The CDR3 DNA reads TGTGCCAGCAGCGAGCGGGGGAGCACAGATACGCAGTATTTT. The chain carries TRBV5-6 and TRBJ2-3, with TRBD2 identical over 8 bases. There are 14 residues in the CDR3. Unmatched junction bases numbered 1, after V lost 4 bases and J lost 0 bases. The germline V gene encodes CDR1 SGHDT and CDR2 YYEEEE.

The J gene is TRBJ2-1, the V gene TRBV7-8, with 10 nucleotides matching TRBD1. J lost 2 bases, V lost 5 bases, and 3 bases had no gene match. Germline lookup yields CDR1 SGHVS and CDR2 FQNEAQ. The CDR3 extends over 15 amino acids. The CDR3 protein is CASSGQGVAYNEQFF. The CDR3 coding sequence is TGTGCCAGCAGCGGACAGGGGGTGGCCTACAATGAGCAGTTCTTC.

This chain joins TRBV6-5 and TRBJ2-7, with 12 bases lining up with TRBD2. With V trimmed by 6 bases and J by 3 bases, 6 bases remained unmatched. The CDR3 spans 15 residues. The germline gives CDR1 MNHEY, CDR2 SVGAGI. The CDR3 is CASRPRLAGVYEQYF. The CDR3 DNA reads as TGTGCCAGCAGACCCCGACTAGCGGGGGTCTACGAGCAGTACTTC.

Only a few counts were recorded for this clone. The chain carries TRBV5-7 and TRBJ2-3; D might be TRBD1 (5 bases). TRBV5-7 is known as an ORF, though its function is uncertain. V was clipped by 1 base and J by 4 bases, with 7 bases between them. The CDR3 length is 13 residues. The CDR3 region has the DNA TGTGCCAGCAGCTTGAGGGGATCAGATACGCAGTATTTT. This encodes CASSLRGSDTQYF.

The chain uses TRBV4-1 and TRBJ2-1; 9 nucleotides line up with TRBD1. V was pared by 3 bases and J by 8 bases, with 8 bases of the junction left unmatched. The CDR3 spans 15 residues. Germline CDR1 MGHRA, CDR2 YSYEKL. CDR3: CASSHDPGQGDEQFF. DNA of the CDR3: TGCGCCAGCAGCCATGACCCGGGACAGGGAGATGAGCAGTTCTTC.

This clone appeared a single time. The rearrangement links TRBV27 to TRBJ2-7, with D perhaps matching TRBD2 (5 bases). Per germline, CDR1 MNHEY and CDR2 SMNVEV (reference sequence). V lost 7 bases and J lost 4, with 17 bases in between. This CDR3 contains 14 residues. The CDR3 nucleotides read TGTGCCAGCACTTGGACTGCCACCACTTACGAGCAGTACTTC. Translated, it gives CASTWTATTYEQYF.

This chain links TRBV4-3 with TRBJ2-7; D is possibly TRBD2 (5 bases). Trimming took off 1 base at V and 3 bases at J, with 16 bases between the two ends. The CDR3 contains 16 residues. Germline V lookup: CDR1 LGHNA, CDR2 YSLEER. The DNA of the CDR3 is TGCGCCAGCAGCCAAGTGTCTGGAACTAGAGGCTACGAGCAGTACTTC. Translating gives CASSQVSGTRGYEQYF.

The chain recombines TRBV4-1 with TRBJ1-6; 7 positions agree with TRBD1. The germline CDR1 and CDR2 sequences are MGHRA and YSYEKL. The CDR3 is 16 amino acids. Losses at the gene ends were 4 bases for V and 7 bases for J; bases not matched to a gene: 10. The CDR3 spells CASSPTPDRANSPLHF. As DNA, the CDR3 is TGCGCCAGCAGCCCGACACCAGACAGGGCAAATTCACCCCTCCACTTT.

J is TRBJ2-1 and V is TRBV19, with D tentatively TRBD1 (6 bases). V was pared by 0 bases and J by 0 bases, with 9 bases between. The germline V gene encodes CDR1 LNHDA and CDR2 SQIVND (reference sequence). The CDR3 is 16 amino acids. Here the CDR3 reads CASSIDDRSSYNEQFF. CDR3 nucleotides: TGTGCCAGTAGTATAGACGACAGGAGCTCCTACAATGAGCAGTTCTTC.

This clone was counted only a few times. V usage is TRBV21-1 and J usage is TRBJ2-7; whether TRBD2, the table's D call, matches the DNA was not checked. TRBV21-1 is a known pseudogene. The CDR3 sequence is 16 residues long. The CDR3 loop reads CASSKSRGGLCYEQYF. CDR3 coding DNA: TGTGCCAGCAGCAAATCAAGGGGGGGACTGTGCTACGAGCAGTACTTC.

The chain carries TRBV6-5 and TRBJ2-5; TRBD2 matches 7 bases. This CDR3 contains 15 residues. The germline V gene has CDR1 MNHEY and CDR2 SVGAGI. V was pared by 0 bases and J by 1 base, with 2 bases of the junction left unmatched. The CDR3 nucleotides are TGTGCCAGCAGTTACTCGGGAGGGAGCCAAGAGACCCAGTACTTC. It yields the protein CASSYSGGSQETQYF.

The rearrangement links TRBV15 to TRBJ2-2; D is perhaps TRBD1 (6 bases). The germline CDR1 and CDR2 sequences are LNHNV and YYDKDF (reference sequence). Trimming pared 7 bases from V and 5 bases from J, leaving 14 bases between. The CDR3 contains 14 residues. CDR3 loop: CATKLDRRTGELFF. CDR3 nucleotides: TGTGCCACCAAATTAGACAGGAGGACCGGGGAGCTGTTTTTT.

The V and J genes are TRBV7-6 and TRBJ2-2, with TRBD2 identical over 8 bases. CDR1 is SGHVS and CDR2 is FNYEAQ in the germline V gene. This CDR3 region has 16 residues. V lost 0 bases, J lost 4 bases, and 4 bases stayed unmatched. CDR3 sequence reads: CASSLAAGGGTGELFF. The DNA of the CDR3 is TGTGCCAGCAGCTTAGCGGCGGGGGGAGGCACCGGGGAGCTGTTTTTT.

The rearrangement joins TRBV15 to TRBJ2-5; TRBD1 agrees at 8 bases. This CDR3 spans 15 amino acids. Trimming cost V 3 bases and J 3 bases; bases outside gene matches: 6. CDR1 and CDR2 from the germline V gene are LNHNV and YYDKDF (reference sequence). CDR3 protein: CATSSPSTGEETQYF. In DNA form, the CDR3 reads TGTGCCACCAGCAGTCCTTCGACAGGGGAAGAGACCCAGTACTTC.

The chain employs TRBV7-5 and TRBJ1-1; the table names TRBD1, a call not compared with the DNA. TRBV7-5 is deemed a pseudogene. This CDR3 has 12 residues. The CDR3 protein is CVRSRGGTEAFF. CDR3 nucleotides: TGTGTCAGAAGCCGAGGGGGCACTGAAGCTTTCTTT.

This clone occurred a few times. The CDR3 region is CATGGGWSGNTIYF. CDR3 coding DNA: TGTGCCACCGGGGGAGGGTGGTCTGGAAACACCATATATTTT. J is TRBJ1-3 and V is TRBV19; tentative D call: TRBD1 (5 bases). Trimming shortened V by 10 bases and J by 1 base, and 14 bases separated the two germline ends. From germline, CDR1 is LNHDA and CDR2 SQIVND (reference sequence). This CDR3 is built from 14 residues. Together with reference TRBV19 and TRBJ1-3, the CDR3 gives the full variable domain: DGGITQSPKYLFRKEGQNVTLSCEQNLNHDAMYWYRQDPGQGLRLIYYSQIVNDFQKGDIAEGYSVSREKKESFPLTVTSAQKNPTAFYLCATGGGWSGNTIYFGEGSWLTVV.

V and J are TRBV5-1 and TRBJ2-3; D is uncertain. Trimming shortened V by 4 bases and J by 3 bases, and 12 bases separated the two germline ends. Germline V gene lookup returns CDR1 SGHRS and CDR2 YFSETQ. The CDR3 contains 14 residues. The CDR3 DNA follows: TGCGCCAGCAGCCTGCTAAAGGAGACAGATACGCAGTATTTT. This translates into CASSLLKETDTQYF. The full variable domain, rest sourced from reference TRBV5-1 and TRBJ2-3, is KAGVTQTPRYLIKTRGQQVTLSCSPISGHRSVSWYQQTPGQGLQFLFEYFSETQRNKGNFPGRFSGRQFSNSRSEMNVSTLELGDSALYLCASSLLKETDTQYFGPGTRLTVL.

This clone was seen a single time. This chain joins TRBV7-3 and TRBJ1-2; D possibly corresponds to TRBD1 (6 bases). The CDR3 covers 14 residues. The V end was cut by 5 bases, the J end by 10 bases, with 20 bases between. The germline gives CDR1 SGHTA, CDR2 FQGTGA. The CDR3 loop reads CASSKKVTGSPYTF. As DNA, the CDR3 is TGTGCCAGCAGCAAAAAAGTGACAGGCTCCCCCTACACCTTC. Full variable domain (outside the CDR3, taken from reference TRBV7-3 and TRBJ1-2): GAGVSQTPSNKVTEKGKYVELRCDPISGHTALYWYRQSLGQGPEFLIYFQGTGAADDSGLPNDRFFAVRPEGSVSTLKIQRTERGDSAVYLCASSKKVTGSPYTFGSGTRLTVV.

The chain employs TRBV7-9 and TRBJ1-6; TRBD1 aligns across 8 bases. Germline CDR1 and CDR2: SEHNR and FQNEAQ (reference sequence). V shed 5 bases, J shed 9 bases, and the junction held 12 bases outside the gene matches. This CDR3 region has 16 residues. In DNA form, the CDR3 reads TGTGCCAGCAGCCCGAAAGGGGACAGGACTCTTTCACCCCTCCACTTT. Translating gives CASSPKGDRTLSPLHF.

The rearrangement links TRBV4-1 to TRBJ2-7; 7 bases agree with TRBD1. Germline CDR1 and CDR2: MGHRA and YSYEKL. The ends lost 6 bases at V and 1 base at J; junction bases unmatched: 6. This CDR3 has 14 residues. CDR3 sequence reads: CASSPDRDSYEQYF. The DNA for the CDR3 is TGCGCCAGCAGTCCTGACAGGGATTCCTACGAGCAGTACTTC.

The V and J genes are TRBV30 and TRBJ2-5; TRBD2 might be the D (6 bases). The J call is doubtful: the DNA matches TRBJ2-7 better. The CDR3 has 14 amino acids. CDR1 GTSNPN and CDR2 SVGIG come from the germline V gene (reference sequence). CDR3 sequence (DNA): TGTGCCTGGAGTGAGGGGCGGGGACCCTACGAGCAGTACTTC. It translates to CAWSEGRGPYEQYF.

This clone was detected only a few times. This chain uses TRBV30 with TRBJ2-1, with TRBD1 matching over 8 bases. The CDR3 runs to 14 residues. Trimming at V came to 1 base and at J to 10 bases, leaving 9 bases not matched to a gene. CDR1 and CDR2 (germline): GTSNPN, SVGIG (reference sequence). The CDR3 region has the DNA TGTGCCTGGAGTGCGGCCAGGGGGCGTGGGGAGCAGTTCTTC. It yields the protein CAWSAARGRGEQFF.

This chain uses TRBV5-1 with TRBJ2-5; maybe TRBD2 (5 bases). The end of the DNA aligns better with TRBJ2-7, so the J call may be wrong. This CDR3 comprises 15 residues. Germline V gene sequence: CDR1 SGHRS, CDR2 YFSETQ. The CDR3 sequence is CASSDWTGKSYEQYF. In nucleotides, the CDR3 is TGCGCCAGCAGCGACTGGACGGGGAAATCCTACGAGCAGTACTTC.

By sample share, this clone is large (0.1 to 1%). The chain employs TRBV14 and TRBJ2-7; 7 bases map to TRBD1. The trim removed 7 bases at V and 6 bases at J, leaving 9 bases unmatched. Looked up from germline, CDR1 is SGHDN and CDR2 is FVKESK. CDR3 size: 13 residues. CDR3 sequence reads: CASNRDRRGEQYF. For the CDR3, the DNA is TGTGCCAGCAACCGGGACAGAAGGGGCGAGCAGTACTTC.

The J gene is TRBJ2-7, the V gene TRBV4-1; TRBD1 might be the D (5 bases). The length of the CDR3 is 12 residues. Germline CDR1 MGHRA, CDR2 YSYEKL. The V end lost 0 bases, the J end lost 5 bases, and 5 bases lay between the germline ends. The CDR3 reads CASSQEQDEQYF. The CDR3 DNA follows: TGCGCCAGCAGCCAAGAACAGGACGAGCAGTACTTC.